These T cell receptor beta chains were read from a single sample in a study of blood T cell repertoires in COVID-19. Some clones are missing from TCRdb's copy, which holds only in-frame ones; the method was immunoSEQ multiplex PCR. The sample lists some 450,000 clones, 70% to 90% seen once, with more than 0.7% in the top ten. Sequenced sample: peripheral blood. Source of these receptors: a man aged 18 to 30 with COVID-19, enrolled during active disease. Each CDR3 is given with its conserved first and last residue. D genes are given only for firm matches. Size tells how often a clone was seen (once, few, many) or the class of an expanded clone, and some rows leave it out.

D: TRBD1; J: TRBJ1-2; V: TRBV5-1; size: .; CDR3: CASSKNRDSGYGYTF; DNA: TGCGCCAGCAGCAAAAACCGGGACAGTGGCTATGGCTACACCTTC
D: TRBD1; J: TRBJ1-4; V: TRBV5-1; size: .; CDR3: CASSPSGQLNEKLFF; DNA: TGCGCCAGCAGCCCCTCGGGACAGCTAAATGAAAAACTGTTTTTT
D: TRBD1; J: TRBJ2-2; V: TRBV13; size: .; CDR3: CASSLRQGRVAGELFF; DNA: TGTGCCAGCAGTCTACGACAGGGACGAGTCGCCGGGGAGCTGTTTTTT
D: .; J: TRBJ2-2; V: TRBV10-3; size: .; CDR3: CAISVANSGELFF; DNA: TGTGCCATCAGTGTAGCGAACTCCGGGGAGCTGTTTTTT
D: .; J: TRBJ2-1; V: TRBV30; size: .; CDR3: CAWSVKGLVQFF; DNA: TGTGCCTGGAGTGTAAAAGGACTCGTGCAGTTCTTC
D: .; J: TRBJ2-1; V: TRBV7-8; size: once; CDR3: CASSQRWGGPNNEQFF; DNA: TGTGCCAGCAGCCAACGGTGGGGGGGGCCCAACAATGAGCAGTTCTTC
D: TRBD2; J: TRBJ2-3; V: TRBV19; size: .; CDR3: CASKRSGPHQAGSQYF; DNA: TGTGCCAGTAAGAGGAGCGGGCCACACCAAGCGGGGTCGCAGTATTTT
D: .; J: TRBJ2-7; V: TRBV9; size: .; CDR3: CASSTGIAYEQYF; DNA: TGTGCCAGCAGCACAGGGATTGCCTACGAGCAGTACTTC
D: .; J: TRBJ1-4; V: TRBV5-4; size: .; CDR3: CASAGGRDGEKLFF; DNA: TGTGCCAGCGCGGGGGGGCGCGATGGTGAAAAACTGTTTTTT
D: .; J: TRBJ2-1; V: TRBV7-9; size: .; CDR3: CASVGTPNNEQFF; DNA: TGTGCCAGTGTCGGGACTCCTAACAATGAGCAGTTCTTC
D: TRBD2; J: TRBJ2-1; V: TRBV7-7; size: few; CDR3: CASSHGLAGYNEQFF; DNA: TGTGCTAGCAGCCACGGACTAGCCGGTTACAATGAGCAGTTCTTC
D: TRBD2; J: TRBJ2-7; V: TRBV27; size: .; CDR3: CASSFKVGLAAHYEQYF; DNA: TGTGCCAGCAGTTTTAAGGTAGGACTAGCGGCACACTACGAGCAGTACTTC
D: .; J: TRBJ1-5; V: TRBV3-1/TRBV3-2; size: .; CDR3: CASSQYSNQPQHF; DNA: TGTGCCAGCAGCCAATATAGCAATCAGCCCCAGCATTTT
D: .; J: TRBJ1-6; V: TRBV4-2; size: once; CDR3: CASSQEVRGGALHF; DNA: TGTGCCAGCAGCCAAGAAGTCCGAGGAGGGGCCCTCCACTTT
D: .; J: TRBJ1-2; V: TRBV4-2; size: .; CDR3: CASSHGFTANYGYTF; DNA: TGTGCCAGCAGCCACGGTTTCACGGCTAACTATGGCTACACCTTC
D: .; J: TRBJ1-1; V: TRBV3-1/TRBV3-2; size: .; CDR3: CASSQRGAAFF; DNA: TGTGCCAGCAGCCAACGGGGGGCCGCTTTCTTT
D: TRBD2; J: TRBJ2-1; V: TRBV6-5; size: .; CDR3: CASRRSGGALDEQFF; DNA: TGTGCCAGCAGACGTAGCGGGGGGGCTTTGGATGAGCAGTTCTTC
D: .; J: TRBJ2-1; V: TRBV20-1; size: .; CDR3: CSASGWRGLSYNEQFF; DNA: TGCAGTGCTAGTGGATGGCGGGGACTCTCCTACAATGAGCAGTTCTTC
D: .; J: TRBJ1-2; V: TRBV6-5; size: .; CDR3: CASSYQDTNYGYTF; DNA: TGTGCCAGCAGTTACCAGGACACTAACTATGGCTACACCTTC
D: .; J: TRBJ2-7; V: TRBV19; size: .; CDR3: CASSETRGLREQYF; DNA: TGTGCCAGTAGTGAGACGAGGGGGTTGCGGGAGCAGTACTTC
D: .; J: TRBJ1-2; V: TRBV5-6; size: .; CDR3: CASSLGGQSSYGYTF; DNA: TGTGCCAGCAGCTTGGGAGGCCAGTCAAGCTATGGCTACACCTTC
D: .; J: TRBJ2-1; V: TRBV6-5; size: .; CDR3: CASSSPGGPYNEQFF; DNA: TGTGCCAGCAGTTCCCCGGGGGGCCCGTACAATGAGCAGTTCTTC
D: TRBD2; J: TRBJ2-1; V: TRBV5-1; size: .; CDR3: CASSSGLAGSYNEQFF; DNA: TGCGCCAGCAGCTCGGGACTAGCGGGATCCTACAATGAGCAGTTCTTC
D: .; J: TRBJ1-4; V: TRBV11-1; size: .; CDR3: CASSLVGGATNEKLFF; DNA: TGTGCCAGCAGCTTAGTCGGCGGTGCAACTAATGAAAAACTGTTTTTT
D: .; J: TRBJ2-3; V: TRBV7-9; size: .; CDR3: CASSPPAGAGLKVPDTQYF; DNA: TGTGCCAGCAGCCCCCCGGCGGGGGCCGGTCTCAAGGTTCCAGATACGCAGTATTTT
D: TRBD2; J: TRBJ2-2; V: TRBV10-2; size: once; CDR3: CASRVSGGGNTGELFF; DNA: TGCGCCAGCAGGGTTAGCGGGGGGGGGAACACCGGGGAGCTGTTTTTT
D: .; J: TRBJ1-1; V: TRBV12-5; size: .; CDR3: CASLNGNTEAFF; DNA: TGTGCTAGTTTGAACGGGAACACTGAAGCTTTCTTT
D: TRBD1; J: TRBJ2-3; V: TRBV6-4; size: once; CDR3: CASSPTIGQGGDTQYF; DNA: TGTGCCAGCAGTCCTACTATTGGACAGGGTGGAGATACGCAGTATTTT
D: .; J: TRBJ1-2; V: TRBV3-1/TRBV3-2; size: .; CDR3: CASSPHSPVFYGYTF; DNA: TGTGCCAGCAGCCCGCATTCACCAGTCTTCTATGGCTACACCTTC
D: TRBD2; J: TRBJ2-1; V: TRBV2; size: .; CDR3: CASSEKAGAGEAYNEQFF; DNA: TGTGCCAGCAGTGAAAAGGCCGGAGCGGGGGAGGCCTACAATGAGCAGTTCTTC
D: .; J: TRBJ2-1; V: TRBV5-5; size: .; CDR3: CASSRDFLVNEQFF; DNA: TGTGCCAGCAGCCGGGACTTTCTCGTCAATGAGCAGTTCTTC
D: TRBD1; J: TRBJ2-5; V: TRBV5-4; size: .; CDR3: CASSSGQGNKVGETQYF; DNA: TGTGCCAGCAGCTCCGGACAGGGCAATAAGGTTGGAGAGACCCAGTACTTC
D: TRBD2; J: TRBJ2-1; V: TRBV6-2/TRBV6-3; size: .; CDR3: CASSSGGGAYNEQFF; DNA: TGTGCCAGCAGCTCCGGCGGGGGTGCGTACAATGAGCAGTTCTTC
D: TRBD1; J: TRBJ2-1; V: TRBV19; size: .; CDR3: CASSILGQGSYNEQFF; DNA: TGTGCCAGTAGTATTCTGGGACAGGGTTCCTACAATGAGCAGTTCTTC
D: TRBD1; J: TRBJ2-3; V: TRBV5-1; size: .; CDR3: CASSLEGLVNRARGDTQYF; DNA: TGCGCCAGCAGCCTCGAAGGATTGGTTAACAGGGCCAGGGGGGATACGCAGTATTTT
D: .; J: TRBJ2-1; V: TRBV11-2; size: once; CDR3: CASSLASTYNEQFF; DNA: TGTGCCAGCAGCTTAGCGTCCACTTACAATGAGCAGTTCTTC
D: .; J: TRBJ2-1; V: TRBV7-9; size: .; CDR3: CASSFLGQSLNEQFF; DNA: TGTGCCAGTTCCTTCCTCGGTCAATCCCTCAATGAGCAGTTCTTC
D: TRBD1; J: TRBJ1-4; V: TRBV2; size: .; CDR3: CASRKGQYGPANEKLFF; DNA: TGTGCCAGCAGGAAGGGACAGTATGGCCCGGCTAATGAAAAACTGTTTTTT
D: .; J: TRBJ2-7; V: TRBV3-1/TRBV3-2; size: .; CDR3: CASSPQQGYSYEQYF; DNA: TGTGCCAGCAGCCCCCAGCAGGGATACTCCTACGAGCAGTACTTC
D: TRBD1; J: TRBJ1-5; V: TRBV6-1; size: .; CDR3: CASSEEVTGAWYQPQHF; DNA: TGTGCCAGCAGTGAAGAGGTGACAGGGGCCTGGTATCAGCCCCAGCATTTT
D: .; J: TRBJ1-2; V: TRBV5-4; size: .; CDR3: CASSPTGYGYTF; DNA: TGTGCCAGCAGCCCGACAGGCTATGGCTACACCTTC
D: .; J: TRBJ2-7; V: TRBV30; size: .; CDR3: CACGRSGEQYF; DNA: TGTGCCTGTGGGAGATCAGGCGAGCAGTACTTC
D: TRBD1; J: TRBJ2-1; V: TRBV2; size: .; CDR3: CASSERTGNEQFF; DNA: TGTGCCAGCAGTGAAAGGACAGGGAATGAGCAGTTCTTC
D: TRBD2; J: TRBJ2-1; V: TRBV3-1/TRBV3-2; size: .; CDR3: CASSQDRAGGSYNEQFF; DNA: TGTGCCAGCAGCCAAGATAGAGCGGGGGGTTCCTACAATGAGCAGTTCTTC
D: .; J: TRBJ1-3; V: TRBV5-8; size: .; CDR3: CASSLAGGIGNTIYF; DNA: TGTGCCAGCAGCTTGGCCGGGGGGATTGGAAACACCATATATTTT
D: TRBD1; J: TRBJ2-1; V: TRBV7-9; size: .; CDR3: CASSWTGSPHNEQFF; DNA: TGTGCCAGCAGCTGGACAGGGTCTCCCCACAATGAGCAGTTCTTC
D: TRBD1; J: TRBJ2-7; V: TRBV5-8; size: .; CDR3: CASSSGQGAYEQYF; DNA: TGTGCCAGCAGCTCGGGACAGGGAGCCTACGAGCAGTACTTC
D: .; J: TRBJ2-7; V: TRBV5-4; size: .; CDR3: CASRIQGFNEQYF; DNA: TGTGCCAGCAGGATACAGGGTTTCAACGAGCAGTACTTC
D: TRBD1; J: TRBJ1-3; V: TRBV7-6; size: .; CDR3: CASSRGTANSGNTIYF; DNA: TGTGCCAGCAGTCGCGGGACAGCAAACTCTGGAAACACCATATATTTT
D: TRBD1; J: TRBJ2-1; V: TRBV6-5; size: .; CDR3: CASSYSFLDRNNEQFF; DNA: TGTGCCAGCAGTTACTCTTTCTTGGACAGGAACAATGAGCAGTTCTTC
D: .; J: TRBJ2-4; V: TRBV9; size: .; CDR3: CASSVQGGAKNIQYF; DNA: TGTGCCAGCAGCGTACAAGGGGGAGCCAAAAACATTCAGTACTTC
D: TRBD1; J: TRBJ2-2; V: TRBV27; size: .; CDR3: CASTDRSTGELFF; DNA: TGTGCCAGCACGGACAGGTCCACCGGGGAGCTGTTTTTT
D: TRBD2; J: TRBJ2-5; V: TRBV3-1/TRBV3-2; size: .; CDR3: CASSQDGILAGQETQYF; DNA: TGTGCCAGCAGCCAAGATGGGATACTAGCGGGGCAAGAGACCCAGTACTTC
D: TRBD2; J: TRBJ2-3; V: TRBV4-2; size: .; CDR3: CASSQARTSLDTQYF; DNA: TGTGCCAGCAGCCAAGCCCGGACTAGCTTAGATACGCAGTATTTT
D: .; J: TRBJ1-3; V: TRBV2; size: .; CDR3: CASSPMGDTIYF; DNA: TGTGCCAGCAGTCCTATGGGAGACACCATATATTTT
D: TRBD1; J: TRBJ2-7; V: TRBV30; size: once; CDR3: CAWSRGGAQTYEQYF; DNA: TGTGCCTGGAGCAGAGGGGGCGCACAAACCTACGAGCAGTACTTC